This section outlines one T cell receptor (beta chain) sequence together with its context. Its target is unknown. The use of genomic DNA as template underpinned the TCR beta VDJ and CDR3 profiling. TCRdb re-derived calls from the reads in MiXCR, one entry per CDR3 protein. This sample has 40,000 to 50,000 distinct CDR3 sequences; about three quarters occur once, and the top ten carry around 36%. The data originate from a study of CD8+CD57+ T cells in acquired aplastic anemia. At the level of the study: Sorted cells (CD4+ and CD8+) yielded DNA amounts that averaged about 3.1 ug. CD4+ cell libraries from healthy donors averaged around 9.8 million reads.

Study-wide results and caveats: Patients and controls shared twenty-nine CD8+ CDR3 sequences, highly expressed in patients. Patients were compared with controls for CD8+ Simpson's diversity, and no significant difference emerged.

V shed 8 bases, J shed 6 bases, and the junction held 4 bases outside the gene matches. The CDR3 totals 12 residues. Looked up from germline, CDR1 is LNHDA and CDR2 is SQIVND (reference sequence). This clonotype was obtained from a human donor in good health, serving as a control. Sample: sorted CD4+, CD8+, or CD8+CD57+ T cells (not recorded which) from PBMCs. This chain links TRBV19 with TRBJ2-1; TRBD2 aligns across 7 bases. This chain's CDR3 is CASGPGGNEQFF. CDR3 coding DNA: TGTGCCAGTGGACCGGGGGGCAATGAGCAGTTCTTC.